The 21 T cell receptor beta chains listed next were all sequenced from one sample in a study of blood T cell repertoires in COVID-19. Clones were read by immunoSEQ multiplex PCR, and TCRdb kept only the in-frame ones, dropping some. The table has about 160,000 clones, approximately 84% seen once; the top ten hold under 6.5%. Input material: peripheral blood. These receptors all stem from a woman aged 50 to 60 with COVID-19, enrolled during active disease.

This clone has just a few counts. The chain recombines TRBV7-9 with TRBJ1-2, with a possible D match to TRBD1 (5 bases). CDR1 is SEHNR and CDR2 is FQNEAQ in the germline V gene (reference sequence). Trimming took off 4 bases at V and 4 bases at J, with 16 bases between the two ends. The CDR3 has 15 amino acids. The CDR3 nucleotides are TGTGCCAGCAGCTCCGTCCCTAGACAGAGCTATGGCTACACCTTC. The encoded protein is CASSSVPRQSYGYTF.

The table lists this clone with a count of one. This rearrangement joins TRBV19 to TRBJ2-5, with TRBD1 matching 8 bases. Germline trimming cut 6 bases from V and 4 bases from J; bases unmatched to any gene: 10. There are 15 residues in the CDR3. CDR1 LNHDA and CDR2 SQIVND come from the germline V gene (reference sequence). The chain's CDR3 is CASSQTGVRVETQYF. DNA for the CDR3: TGTGCCAGTAGCCAGACAGGGGTTCGTGTAGAGACCCAGTACTTC.

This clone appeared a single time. The CDR3, as DNA: TGTGCCAGCAGCCAAGCCACTAGCGGGGGTATAGAAAACATTCAGTACTTC. Encoded protein: CASSQATSGGIENIQYF. This chain connects TRBV4-2 to TRBJ2-4; TRBD2 matches at 11 bases. The trim removed 1 base at V and 5 bases at J, leaving 7 bases unmatched. Per germline, CDR1 LGHNA and CDR2 YNFKEQ. The CDR3 runs 17 residues.

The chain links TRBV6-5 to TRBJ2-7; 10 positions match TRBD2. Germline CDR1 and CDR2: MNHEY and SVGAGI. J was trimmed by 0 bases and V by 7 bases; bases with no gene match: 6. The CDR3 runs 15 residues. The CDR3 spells CASISGGPSSYEQYF. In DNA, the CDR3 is TGTGCCAGCATTAGCGGGGGGCCTAGCTCCTACGAGCAGTACTTC.

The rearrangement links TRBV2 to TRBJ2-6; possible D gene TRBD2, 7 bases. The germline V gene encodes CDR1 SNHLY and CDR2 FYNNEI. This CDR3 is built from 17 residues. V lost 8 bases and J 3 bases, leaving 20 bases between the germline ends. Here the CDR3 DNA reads TGTGCCAGCCGCGGGGGCCATATCTCTTTTGGGGCCAACGTCCTGACTTTC. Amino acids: CASRGGHISFGANVLTF.

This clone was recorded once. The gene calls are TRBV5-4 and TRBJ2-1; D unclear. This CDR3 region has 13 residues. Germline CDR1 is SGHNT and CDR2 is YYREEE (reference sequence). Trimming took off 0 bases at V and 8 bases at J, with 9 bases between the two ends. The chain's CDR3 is CASSLAVTDEQFF. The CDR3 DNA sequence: TGTGCCAGCAGCTTGGCTGTTACGGATGAGCAGTTCTTC.

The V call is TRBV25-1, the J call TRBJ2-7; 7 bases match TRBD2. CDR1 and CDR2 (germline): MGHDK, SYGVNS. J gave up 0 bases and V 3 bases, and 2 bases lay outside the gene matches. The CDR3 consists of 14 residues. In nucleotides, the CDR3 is TGTGCCAGCAGTGAGGGGGGGAGCTCCTACGAGCAGTACTTC. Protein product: CASSEGGSSYEQYF.

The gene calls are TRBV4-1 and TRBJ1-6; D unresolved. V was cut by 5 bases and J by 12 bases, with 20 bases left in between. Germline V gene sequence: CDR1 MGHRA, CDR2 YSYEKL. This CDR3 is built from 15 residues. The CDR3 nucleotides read TGCGCCAGCAGCGGTAGTACGGGAGAATTCATACCCCTCCACTTT. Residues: CASSGSTGEFIPLHF.

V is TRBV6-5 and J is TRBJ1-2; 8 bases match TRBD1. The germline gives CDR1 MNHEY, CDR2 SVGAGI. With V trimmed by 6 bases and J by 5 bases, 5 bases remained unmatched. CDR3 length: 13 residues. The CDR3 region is CASRPGQGYGYTF. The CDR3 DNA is TGTGCCAGCAGACCTGGACAGGGATATGGCTACACCTTC.

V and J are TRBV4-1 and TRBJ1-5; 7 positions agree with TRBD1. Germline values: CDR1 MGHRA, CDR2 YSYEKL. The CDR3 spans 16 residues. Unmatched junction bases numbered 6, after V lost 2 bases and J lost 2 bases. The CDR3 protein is CASSQLPGTGNQPQHF. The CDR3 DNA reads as TGCGCCAGCAGCCAACTACCCGGGACAGGCAATCAGCCCCAGCATTTT.

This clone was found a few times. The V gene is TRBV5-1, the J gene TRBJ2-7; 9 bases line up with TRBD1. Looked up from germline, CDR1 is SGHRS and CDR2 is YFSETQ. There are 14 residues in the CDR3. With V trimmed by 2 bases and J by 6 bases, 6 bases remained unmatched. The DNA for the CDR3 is TGCGCCAGCAGCTTTAGGACAGGGGAAGGCGAGCAGTACTTC. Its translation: CASSFRTGEGEQYF.

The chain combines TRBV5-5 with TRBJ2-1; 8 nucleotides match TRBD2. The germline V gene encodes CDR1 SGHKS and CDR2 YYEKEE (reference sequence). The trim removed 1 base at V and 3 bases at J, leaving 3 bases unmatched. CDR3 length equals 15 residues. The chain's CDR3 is CASSLQRGSYNEQFF. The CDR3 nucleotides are TGTGCCAGCAGCTTGCAGCGGGGGAGCTACAATGAGCAGTTCTTC. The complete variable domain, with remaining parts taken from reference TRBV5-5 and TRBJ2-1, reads DAGVTQSPTHLIKTRGQQVTLRCSPISGHKSVSWYQQVLGQGPQFIFQYYEKEERGRGNFPDRFSARQFPNYSSELNVNALLLGDSALYLCASSLQRGSYNEQFFGPGTRLTVL.

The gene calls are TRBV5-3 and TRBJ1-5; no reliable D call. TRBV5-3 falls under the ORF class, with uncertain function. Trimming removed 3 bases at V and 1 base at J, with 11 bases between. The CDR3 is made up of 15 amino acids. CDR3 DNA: TGTGCCAGAAGCTATCGGGATAGGAGCAATCAGCCCCAGCATTTT. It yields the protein CARSYRDRSNQPQHF.

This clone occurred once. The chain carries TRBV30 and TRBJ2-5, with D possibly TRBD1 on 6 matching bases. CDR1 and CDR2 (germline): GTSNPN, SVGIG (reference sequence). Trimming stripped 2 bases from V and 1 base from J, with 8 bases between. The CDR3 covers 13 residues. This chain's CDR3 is CAWSRGIQETQYF. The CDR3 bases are TGTGCCTGGAGTAGGGGGATCCAAGAGACCCAGTACTTC.

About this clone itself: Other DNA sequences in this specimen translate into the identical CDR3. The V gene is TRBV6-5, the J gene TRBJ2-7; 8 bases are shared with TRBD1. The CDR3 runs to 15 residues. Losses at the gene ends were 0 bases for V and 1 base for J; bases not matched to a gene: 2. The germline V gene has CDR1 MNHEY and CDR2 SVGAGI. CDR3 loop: CASSYSTGVSYEQYF. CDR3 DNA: TGTGCCAGCAGTTACTCGACAGGGGTGTCCTACGAGCAGTACTTC.

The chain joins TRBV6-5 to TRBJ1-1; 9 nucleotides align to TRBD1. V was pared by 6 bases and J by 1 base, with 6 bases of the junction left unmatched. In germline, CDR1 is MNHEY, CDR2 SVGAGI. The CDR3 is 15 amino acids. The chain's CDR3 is CASRTGGFGNTEAFF. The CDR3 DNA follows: TGTGCCAGCAGAACAGGGGGCTTTGGGAACACTGAAGCTTTCTTT.

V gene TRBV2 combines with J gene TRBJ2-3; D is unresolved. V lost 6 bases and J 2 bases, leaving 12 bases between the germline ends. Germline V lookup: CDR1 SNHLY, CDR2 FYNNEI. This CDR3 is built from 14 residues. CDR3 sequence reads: CASRGSFLTDTQYF. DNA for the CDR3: TGTGCCAGCAGGGGCAGTTTTCTCACAGATACGCAGTATTTT.

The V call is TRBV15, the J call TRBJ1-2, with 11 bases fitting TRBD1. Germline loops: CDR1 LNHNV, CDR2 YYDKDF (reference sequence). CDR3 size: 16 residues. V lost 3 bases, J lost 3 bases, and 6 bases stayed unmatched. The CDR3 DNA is TGTGCCACCAGCAGGGTTTCGGGACAGGGGGACTATGGCTACACCTTC. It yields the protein CATSRVSGQGDYGYTF.

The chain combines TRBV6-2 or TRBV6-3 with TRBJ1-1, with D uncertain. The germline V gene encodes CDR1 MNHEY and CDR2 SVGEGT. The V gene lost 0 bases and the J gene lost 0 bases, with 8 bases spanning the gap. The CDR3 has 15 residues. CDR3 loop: CASSYSKSLNTEAFF. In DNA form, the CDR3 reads TGTGCCAGCAGTTACTCGAAAAGCCTGAACACTGAAGCTTTCTTT.

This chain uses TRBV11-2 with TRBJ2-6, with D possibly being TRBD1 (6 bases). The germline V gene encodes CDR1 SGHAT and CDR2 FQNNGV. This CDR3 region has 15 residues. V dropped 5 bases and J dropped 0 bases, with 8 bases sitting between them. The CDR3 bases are TGTGCCAGCAGCGCACAGGGCTCTGGGGCCAACGTCCTGACTTTC. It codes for CASSAQGSGANVLTF.

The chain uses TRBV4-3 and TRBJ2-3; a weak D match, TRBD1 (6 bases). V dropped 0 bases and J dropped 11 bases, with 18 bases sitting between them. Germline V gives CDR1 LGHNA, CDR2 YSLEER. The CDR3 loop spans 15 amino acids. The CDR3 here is CASSQDNPTGYKQYF. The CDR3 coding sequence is TGCGCCAGCAGCCAAGATAACCCGACAGGTTATAAGCAGTATTTT.